The following is a TCR beta chain sequence with its context. This receptor's antigen is unknown. No quality values exist for individual bases; no much larger clone is one base distant. This specimen belongs to a study of T cell responses to AZD1222 COVID-19 vaccine (dated by TCRdb to the early 2020s). Study-level background: TCR sequencing covered 230 or so trial participants: 207 given two doses of AZD1222 and around 25 given two doses of MenACWY control vaccine. Enrollment into the trials was organized by age into subgroups of 18-55, 56-69 and 70-plus years, and those subgroups contained roughly 150, 30 and 60 TCR-sequenced participants, respectively. The paper as a whole reports these results and caveats: Conclusions about previously exposed vaccinees are limited, since just 6 or 7 AZD1222 recipients were seropositive for SARS-CoV-2 at baseline. The 56-69-year group was small, and its depth increase did not reach significance, likely because of low power. Participants were mostly white British and included more females than males, and it was suggested by the authors that clonal diversity may have been underestimated. The vaccine-associated CD4 TCRs covered the entire spike protein, and the dominant responses fell in regions 160-218 and 743-854. After two AZD1222 doses, both the breadth and the depth of spike-specific TCRs were significantly higher than at day 0 and than in MenACWY recipients. Nearly half of unique spike-specific TCRs reportedly recognized epitopes outside regions mutated in the B.1.351 and B.1.1.7 variants. Because no day 14 peak-response samples were available, the repertoires could be characterized only after the peak T cell response.

The time point label on this specimen signifies: about 28 days (+/-7) after the second vaccine dose. Because spike-specific TCR depth and breadth did not differ between the two schedules, AZD1222 recipients who got a second dose at roughly 4 weeks were pooled with those who got a second dose at roughly 12 weeks. The vaccinee samples were drawn from two UK trials, COV001 and COV002, one of which was a single-blind randomized controlled phase 2/3 trial testing AZD1222 (ChAdOx1 nCoV-19) in healthy adults. For TCRbeta chain sequencing, PBMC samples were collected from trial participants at day 0 and at day 28 after the second dose. The CDR3 regions of human TCRbeta chains were analyzed by immunosequencing. As for the original processing: Repertoire TCRs were matched against a reference library of SARS-CoV-2-specific TCRs generated with the MIRA antigen-specificity platform. Breadth was defined as the fraction of unique TCRs that were SARS-CoV-2-associated. Depth was defined as the fraction of total T cells that were SARS-CoV-2-associated. Each spike-specific TCR was assigned to its reactive spike region and to a CD4 or CD8 class using the MIRA data. Log10-transformed breadth and depth values were compared by one-way ANOVA with Sidak's multiple comparisons tests. The source is immuneACCESS, and TCRdb retained only in-frame sequences with V and J called. Part of the clones is not carried over; for the studies checked, unresolved V genes explain less than half of this, and the remainder is unexplained. The V and J calls and the clone size are those of that table, but D and trimming were determined from the DNA. Here the sample has 150,000 to 200,000 clones; around 90% occur a single time. The ten largest clones represent approximately 1.9% of the sample.

The CDR3 holds 14 amino acids from the cysteine to the phenylalanine. Here the CDR3 DNA is all that survives: 42 bases in frame from base 1. CDR1 and CDR2 are drawn from the germline V gene: MGHRA, YSYEKL. The V end loses 2 bases and the J end loses 0 bases, and a stretch of 8 bases separates them. This sample comprised peripheral blood, obtained 28 days after the second AZD1222 dose. This TCR was recovered from an adult who received the AZD1222 COVID-19 vaccine. The chain is made from TRBV4-1 and TRBJ2-7; the D gene cannot be resolved reliably. CDR3 loop: CASSQIRDSYEQYF. The DNA sequence reads TGCGCCAGCAGCCAAATAAGGGACTCCTACGAGCAGTACTTC.